Below are 20 T cell receptor beta chains sequenced from a single sample in a study of blood T cells in healthy people across ages. Together with a sample-barcoded 5' primer, a J-beta primer mix was included in a second PCR lasting roughly 6 to 12 cycles. TCRdb ran MiXCR on the 5' RACE reads and lists one entry per CDR3 protein. The sample holds around 1,000,000 distinct CDR3 sequences, less than 45% seen once. Sequenced: blood. Receptor source: a man aged 18 to 30 in good health.

This clonotype was found a few times. The V and J genes are TRBV9 and TRBJ2-2; D gene uncertain. The ends were cut back, 2 bases at V and 0 bases at J, with 8 bases in the middle. Germline loops: CDR1 SGDLS, CDR2 YYNGEE. The CDR3 is 15 amino acids. The CDR3 is CASSVWGSNTGELFF. CDR3 nucleotides: TGTGCCAGCAGCGTCTGGGGATCGAACACCGGGGAGCTGTTTTTT.

The V call is TRBV10-3, the J call TRBJ2-1; 14 bases line up with TRBD2. The junction had 6 bases not matched to a gene; V was cut back by 6 bases and J by 8 bases. CDR1 is ENHRY and CDR2 is SYGVKD in the germline V gene. This CDR3 spans 15 amino acids. CDR3 protein: CAIRGTSGSLYEQFF. In nucleotides, the CDR3 is TGTGCCATCAGAGGGACTAGCGGGAGTTTATATGAGCAGTTCTTC.

Regarding this clonotype: The junction differs from germline at one of its ends, possibly a read error. CDR3 sequence: CASSHPGQNAEAFF. CDR3 nucleotide sequence: TGTGCCAGCAGCCACCCCGGACAGAACGCTGAAGCTTTCTTT. J is TRBJ1-1 and V is TRBV4-2, with D possibly being TRBD1 (6 bases). CDR1 is LGHNA, CDR2 YNFKEQ, per germline. CDR3 length equals 14 residues.

This chain uses TRBV28 with TRBJ1-4; 7 nucleotides agree with TRBD1. Germline assignment: CDR1 MDHEN and CDR2 SYDVKM. J lost 5 bases, V lost 6 bases, and 9 bases had no gene match. The CDR3 contains 15 residues. DNA for the CDR3: TGTGCCAGCAGCTCAACCGGGACAGAGAATGAAAAACTGTTTTTT. This gives the protein CASSSTGTENEKLFF.

This chain links TRBV20-1 with TRBJ2-1; D might be TRBD2 (5 bases). The ends were cut back, 0 bases at V and 8 bases at J, with 14 bases in the middle. The CDR3 spans 14 residues. CDR1 DFQATT and CDR2 SNEGSKA come from the germline V gene (reference sequence). The CDR3, as DNA: TGCAGTGCTAGAGATCCGCTAGCAGGCGATGAGCAGTTCTTC. Protein sequence: CSARDPLAGDEQFF.

The chain couples TRBV7-9 to TRBJ2-4; D not resolved. The J call may be faulty, since TRBJ2-7 better matches the DNA end. The CDR3 covers 14 residues. CDR1 SEHNR and CDR2 FQNEAQ come from the germline V gene (reference sequence). The CDR3 spells CASSPNDPWYEQYF. The CDR3 region has the DNA TGTGCCAGCAGCCCAAACGATCCATGGTACGAGCAGTACTTC.

This clonotype has at least ten counts. The chain couples TRBV7-2 to TRBJ2-7; D not certain. The germline V gene encodes CDR1 SGHTA and CDR2 FQGNSA. V was trimmed by 1 base and J by 0 bases, leaving 7 bases between them. The CDR3 totals 14 residues. Here the CDR3 reads CASSLGVNSYEQYF. CDR3 bases: TGTGCCAGCAGCTTAGGGGTTAACTCCTACGAGCAGTACTTC.

The chain combines TRBV3-1 with TRBJ2-2; D gene uncertain. Looked up from germline, CDR1 is LGHDT and CDR2 is YNNKEL (reference sequence). The CDR3 is 12 residues long. Trimming shortened V by 4 bases and J by 7 bases, and 7 bases separated the two germline ends. The CDR3 sequence: CASSPTRGELFF. The CDR3 DNA follows: TGTGCCAGCAGCCCGACCCGCGGGGAGCTGTTTTTT.

The chain uses TRBV6-2 or TRBV6-3 and TRBJ2-5; 9 positions agree with TRBD2. CDR3 length: 16 residues. CDR1 is MNHEY, CDR2 SVGEGT, per germline. Losses at the gene ends were 0 bases for V and 11 bases for J; bases not matched to a gene: 13. The CDR3 DNA sequence: TGTGCCAGCAGTTACTCGATCGCGGGGGGGTACAATGAGCAGTACTTC. Residues: CASSYSIAGGYNEQYF.

In this sample, this clonotype turned up once. The chain has TRBV6-2 or TRBV6-3 and TRBJ2-3, with D possibly being TRBD2 (6 bases). CDR1 is MNHEY, CDR2 SVGEGT, per germline. This CDR3 spans 15 amino acids. Trimming took 4 bases from V and 0 from J, leaving 11 bases between them. The CDR3 loop is CASSSRGWSTDTQYF. The CDR3 region has the DNA TGTGCCAGCAGTTCCCGGGGGTGGAGCACAGATACGCAGTATTTT.

In its sample, this clonotype was seen many times. CDR3 nucleotides: TGCGCCAGCAGCCCCCGGACGGTTAGCACAGATACGCAGTATTTT. Its protein is CASSPRTVSTDTQYF. The V and J genes are TRBV4-1 and TRBJ2-3; D not resolved. Germline V gene sequence: CDR1 MGHRA, CDR2 YSYEKL. CDR3 length equals 15 residues. Trimming took 4 bases from V and 0 from J, leaving 11 bases between them.

V usage is TRBV12-3 or TRBV12-4 and J usage is TRBJ1-2; a possible D gene is TRBD1 (6 bases). This CDR3 region has 16 residues. The germline V and J ends were trimmed by 6 bases and 3 bases, with 20 bases remaining between them. CDR3 residues: CASSLIREGGDYGYTF. The DNA of the CDR3 is TGTGCCAGCAGCCTAATCCGGGAAGGGGGAGACTATGGCTACACCTTC.

This clonotype has only a few counts. V and J are TRBV20-1 and TRBJ1-5; no clear D. CDR3 length equals 13 residues. In germline, CDR1 is DFQATT, CDR2 SNEGSKA (reference sequence). With 0 bases removed from V and 5 bases from J, the gap between germline ends came to 8 bases. CDR3 in DNA: TGCAGTGCTAGAGATTTAGGTTATCAGCCCCAGCATTTT. It translates to CSARDLGYQPQHF.

This clonotype was detected a few times. The chain carries TRBV9 and TRBJ1-3, with 8 positions matching TRBD1. V shed 2 bases, J shed 4 bases, and the junction held 5 bases outside the gene matches. Germline CDR1 and CDR2: SGDLS and YYNGEE. The CDR3 contains 15 residues. The CDR3 is CASSVQGAEGNTIYF. The CDR3 DNA follows: TGTGCCAGCAGCGTGCAGGGGGCGGAAGGAAACACCATATATTTT.

This clonotype turned up a few times. V usage is TRBV7-2 and J usage is TRBJ2-1, with a weak D call TRBD2 (5 bases). The CDR3 extends over 12 amino acids. V gave up 2 bases and J gave up 8 bases, with 7 bases separating them. Looked up from germline, CDR1 is SGHTA and CDR2 is FQGNSA. The CDR3 bases are TGTGCCAGCAGCTTACTTAGCGATGAGCAGTTCTTC. It translates to CASSLLSDEQFF.

A few counts support this clonotype. The J gene is TRBJ2-3, the V gene TRBV3-1, with TRBD2 matching over 9 bases. This CDR3 has 16 amino acids. CDR1 is LGHDT and CDR2 is YNNKEL in the germline V gene (reference sequence). J gave up 3 bases and V 2 bases, and 6 bases lay outside the gene matches. DNA for the CDR3: TGTGCCAGCAGCCAATCAAGCGGGGGGCCTACAGATACGCAGTATTTT. This sequence encodes CASSQSSGGPTDTQYF.

CDR3 in amino acids: CASSQEDTDNEQFF. CDR3 DNA sequence: TGTGCCAGCAGCCAAGAAGACACTGACAATGAGCAGTTCTTC. The chain combines TRBV4-2 with TRBJ2-1, with no clear D. Looked up from germline, CDR1 is LGHNA and CDR2 is YNFKEQ. The length of the CDR3 is 14 residues. V was shortened by 0 bases and J by 5 bases, with 8 bases between the two germline ends.

The genes are TRBV19 and TRBJ2-3; TRBD1 or TRBD2 may be the D gene (5 bases each). The ends were cut back, 5 bases at V and 6 bases at J, with 18 bases in the middle. Germline V CDR1 and CDR2: LNHDA, SQIVND (reference sequence). This CDR3 comprises 15 residues. The CDR3 coding sequence is TGTGCCAGTAGTGGACCCGGGACCCTCCTCGATACGCAGTATTTT. Translated: CASSGPGTLLDTQYF. The full variable domain, rest sourced from reference TRBV19 and TRBJ2-3, is DGGITQSPKYLFRKEGQNVTLSCEQNLNHDAMYWYRQDPGQGLRLIYYSQIVNDFQKGDIAEGYSVSREKKESFPLTVTSAQKNPTAFYLCASSGPGTLLDTQYFGPGTRLTVL.

Only a few counts were recorded for this clonotype. The chain links TRBV5-1 to TRBJ1-2, with TRBD1 as a possible D gene (6 bases). Trimming removed 3 bases at V and 3 bases at J, with 12 bases between. There are 14 residues in the CDR3. Germline V CDR1 and CDR2: SGHRS, YFSETQ. In DNA form, the CDR3 reads TGCGCCAGCAGCTCAGGGGACCCTCACTATGGCTACACCTTC. The encoded protein is CASSSGDPHYGYTF.

The chain recombines TRBV20-1 with TRBJ1-2; D ambiguous. This CDR3 comprises 14 residues. In germline, CDR1 is DFQATT, CDR2 SNEGSKA (reference sequence). V was pared by 5 bases and J by 4 bases, with 17 bases between. CDR3: CSAPNTQQSYGYTF. DNA for the CDR3: TGCAGTGCTCCGAATACACAGCAAAGCTATGGCTACACCTTC.